Shown below are 18 T cell receptor beta chains from a single sample sequenced in a study of T cell repertoires in cytomegalovirus infection. These TCRs' antigens remain unknown. In TCRdb, the reads were re-called with MiXCR into one record per CDR3 protein. The sample gives about 890,000 distinct CDR3 sequences, roughly 31% of which show up once; about an eighth is in the top ten. This material consisted of cultured CD8+ T cells from PBMCs, taken from culture after CMV antigen stimulation. Source of these receptors: a human donor in good health (CMV status not recorded). Some clones in this sample may be carry-over from other donors' samples.

This clonotype has only a few counts. The chain combines TRBV7-9 with TRBJ2-1; D uncertain. The CDR3 is made up of 15 amino acids. CDR1 is SEHNR and CDR2 is FQNEAQ in the germline V gene (reference sequence). With 5 bases removed from V and 8 bases from J, the gap between germline ends came to 19 bases. The CDR3 region is CASSPEEGPSDEQFF. In DNA, the CDR3 is TGTGCCAGCAGCCCCGAGGAAGGCCCTTCGGATGAGCAGTTCTTC.

This clonotype came up a few times. The chain recombines TRBV7-8 with TRBJ2-1, with TRBD2 matching over 11 bases. Trimming cost V 4 bases and J 1 base; bases outside gene matches: 9. Germline V lookup: CDR1 SGHVS, CDR2 FQNEAQ. The CDR3 has 18 amino acids. CDR3 in amino acids: CASSSSSGGRLSYNEQFF. DNA for the CDR3: TGTGCCAGCAGCTCCTCTAGCGGGGGGCGTCTTTCCTACAATGAGCAGTTCTTC.

This clonotype was picked up one time. This clone may be a read error of a much larger clone one base away. This chain links TRBV7-6 with TRBJ1-3; D not certain. The CDR3 loop spans 12 amino acids. CDR1 is SGHVS and CDR2 is FNYEAQ in the germline V gene. V was pared by 10 bases and J by 4 bases, with 11 bases between. CDR3 sequence: CANTDRGNTIYF. Written as DNA, the CDR3 is TGTGCCAACACCGACCGGGGAAACACCATATATTTT.

The chain's CDR3 is CASSVETSYEQYF. The CDR3 coding sequence is TGCGCCAGCAGTGTCGAAACTTCCTACGAGCAGTACTTC. The V call is TRBV10-2, the J call TRBJ2-7, with D uncertain. Germline CDR1 is WSHSY and CDR2 is SAAADI. The CDR3 spans 13 residues. V was trimmed by 4 bases and J by 1 base, leaving 8 bases between them.

As to this clonotype: A read error is possible here, since a much larger clone lies one base away. This chain links TRBV7-2 with TRBJ2-2; a weak D match, TRBD2 (6 bases). The CDR3 totals 17 residues. Germline assignment: CDR1 SGHTA and CDR2 FQGNSA. CDR3 loop: CVSSLVGGSGGTGELFF. The CDR3 bases are TGTGTCAGCAGCTTAGTAGGCGGATCCGGGGGAACCGGGGAGCTGTTTTTT.

The chain employs TRBV5-5 and TRBJ2-7; 7 bases align to TRBD1. Trimming removed 4 bases from V and 5 bases from J; junction bases left unmatched: 6. The CDR3 extends over 13 amino acids. CDR1 SGHKS and CDR2 YYEKEE come from the germline V gene (reference sequence). The CDR3 region has the DNA TGTGCCAGCAGCGCAACAGGGGCCCACGAGCAGTACTTC. Encoded protein: CASSATGAHEQYF.

The chain has TRBV9 and TRBJ2-1, with D tentatively TRBD1 or TRBD2 (5 bases each). V was cut by 4 bases and J by 9 bases, with 20 bases left in between. CDR3 length: 15 residues. Germline CDR1 SGDLS, CDR2 YYNGEE. The CDR3 reads CASSPGAPGRSEQFF. In DNA, the CDR3 is TGTGCCAGCAGCCCTGGGGCCCCGGGGCGCAGTGAGCAGTTCTTC.

The chain has TRBV2 and TRBJ2-1; 9 bases are shared with TRBD2. The CDR3 totals 15 residues. Germline lookup yields CDR1 SNHLY and CDR2 FYNNEI. The V segment lost 4 bases and the J segment 5 bases; nucleotides outside the gene matches: 6. CDR3 protein: CASSGGSGGNNEQFF. The CDR3 nucleotides are TGTGCCAGCAGTGGGGGTAGCGGGGGCAACAATGAGCAGTTCTTC.

This chain joins TRBV7-9 and TRBJ1-1; perhaps TRBD1 as D (5 bases). Germline CDR1 SEHNR, CDR2 FQNEAQ (reference sequence). The CDR3 consists of 16 residues. The V end lost 3 bases, the J end lost 3 bases, and 17 bases lay between the germline ends. The CDR3 spells CASSFPRQGADTEAFF. As DNA, the CDR3 is TGTGCCAGCAGCTTTCCCAGGCAGGGTGCAGACACTGAAGCTTTCTTT.

This sequence joins TRBV15 and TRBJ2-3; no firm D call. Trimming cost V 3 bases and J 9 bases, with 13 bases left between them. CDR1 and CDR2 (germline): LNHNV, YYDKDF (reference sequence). The CDR3 spans 13 residues. CDR3 sequence (DNA): TGTGCCACCAGCAGGTCTCGGGTAGAGACGCAGTATTTT. Amino acid sequence: CATSRSRVETQYF.

This sequence joins TRBV7-3 and TRBJ2-1; possible D gene TRBD2, 7 bases. CDR3 size: 16 residues. V lost 2 bases, J lost 2 bases, and 13 bases lay in between. Looked up from germline, CDR1 is SGHTA and CDR2 is FQGTGA. The CDR3 DNA is TGTGCCAGCAGCTTAGCGGGGGCCCCGACCTACAATGAGCAGTTCTTC. As protein: CASSLAGAPTYNEQFF. Supplemented by reference TRBV7-3 and TRBJ2-1, the full variable domain reads GAGVSQTPSNKVTEKGKYVELRCDPISGHTALYWYRQSLGQGPEFLIYFQGTGAADDSGLPNDRFFAVRPEGSVSTLKIQRTERGDSAVYLCASSLAGAPTYNEQFFGPGTRLTVL.

This clonotype occurred a few times. The CDR3 here is CASSILRGEYNEQFF. The CDR3 DNA reads as TGTGCCAGTAGTATACTGAGGGGGGAATACAATGAGCAGTTCTTC. V and J are TRBV19 and TRBJ2-1, with D perhaps assigned TRBD1 or TRBD2 (6 bases each). Trimming pared 2 bases from V and 4 bases from J, leaving 12 bases between. The CDR3 covers 15 residues. CDR1 and CDR2 (germline): LNHDA, SQIVND (reference sequence).

V and J are TRBV6-2 or TRBV6-3 and TRBJ2-1; D possibly matches TRBD1 or TRBD2 (6 bases each). Trimming removed 7 bases from V and 3 bases from J, with 19 bases in between. Per germline, CDR1 MNHEY and CDR2 SVGEGT. The CDR3 covers 16 residues. CDR3 DNA: TGTGCCAGCAATCTCCTCCCCGGGGGCTACTACAATGAGCAGTTCTTC. This codes for CASNLLPGGYYNEQFF.

The V call is TRBV12-3 or TRBV12-4, the J call TRBJ2-3; D unclear. This CDR3 contains 12 residues. V was shortened by 3 bases and J by 7 bases, with 8 bases between the two germline ends. The CDR3 DNA reads TGTGCCAGCAGTTTTAGCATACATACGCAGTATTTT. Its translation: CASSFSIHTQYF.

Details on this clonotype: Relative to the germline gene, one junction end is altered; a read error may explain this. The V and J genes are TRBV18 and TRBJ2-7; 7 nucleotides match TRBD1. The CDR3 totals 14 residues. Germline CDR1 KGHSH, CDR2 LQKENI. The CDR3, as DNA: TGTGTCAGCTCACCACGGGACAGCTCCTACGAGCAGTACTTC. Translation gives CVSSPRDSSYEQYF.

This chain uses TRBV2 with TRBJ2-3; 8 bases fit TRBD1. CDR3 length: 19 residues. J was trimmed by 4 bases and V by 4 bases; bases with no gene match: 19. Germline V gene data show CDR1 as SNHLY and CDR2 as FYNNEI. The CDR3 reads CASSGLTGAWETTADTQYF. The DNA of the CDR3 is TGTGCCAGCAGTGGGCTGACAGGGGCTTGGGAAACCACGGCAGATACGCAGTATTTT.

The table lists this clonotype with many counts. The chain couples TRBV7-2 to TRBJ2-7; perhaps TRBD1 as D (5 bases). Germline V gene lookup returns CDR1 SGHTA and CDR2 FQGNSA. V was cut by 2 bases and J by 5 bases, with 13 bases left in between. The CDR3 runs 14 residues. CDR3 in amino acids: CASSLTVGRNEQYF. The CDR3 coding sequence is TGTGCCAGCAGCTTAACGGTGGGGCGGAACGAGCAGTACTTC.

This clonotype occurred a few times. The chain joins TRBV28 to TRBJ1-2; D is unresolved. Trimming took off 3 bases at V and 1 base at J, with 24 bases between the two ends. The V gene's germline CDR1 is MDHEN and CDR2 SYDVKM. This CDR3 contains 19 residues. This chain's CDR3 is CASSFLTRKAHPLNYGYTF. As DNA, the CDR3 is TGTGCCAGCAGTTTCTTAACCCGCAAGGCTCACCCCCTTAACTATGGCTACACCTTC.